What follows describes a single T cell receptor beta chain. This sample stems from a study of shared clonotypes between healthy human individuals. The CDR3 runs to 13 residues. Deletions cut 4 bases from V and 7 bases from J, with 14 bases between. Per the germline V gene, CDR1 is SGHRS and CDR2 is YFSETQ. This table comes from immunoSEQ multiplex PCR, and its TCRdb copy is limited to in-frame clones, with some not included. The data hold some 2,400,000 clones, with roughly 95% observed a single time. Material: naive CD4+ T cells sorted from blood. Subset: CD45RA+ positively selected. The TCR sequence derives from a man aged 18 to 29 in good health. The chain joins TRBV5-1 to TRBJ1-2, with a tentative D call TRBD1 (6 bases). The CDR3 DNA sequence: TGCGCCAGCAGCACAGGGTCGAGTGGTGGCTACACCTTC. This codes for CASSTGSSGGYTF.